This T cell receptor (beta chain) was sequenced in a study of OX40 agonist ivuxolimab in advanced cancers. Data came from immunoSEQ multiplex PCR; TCRdb stores just in-frame clones and leaves some out. The sample yields some 73,000 clones, 85% to 90% seen once. Study-wide results and limits: Dose levels from 0.1 to 3.0 mg/kg saw CD4+ and CD8+ blood T cells expand clonally by week 6.

Concerning this clone itself: Its matching antigen is unknown.

The TCR sequence derives from an adult with an advanced solid tumor such as melanoma, head and neck, liver or kidney cancer. The sample was CD4+ or CD8+ T cells sorted from blood, taken in a trial of the OX40 agonist ivuxolimab.

CDR3 amino acids: CASSQEEGRWGGYTF. The CDR3 coding sequence is TGTGCCAGCAGCCAAGAGGAGGGACGGTGGGGTGGCTACACCTTC. The chain uses TRBV14 and TRBJ1-2, with D tentatively TRBD1 (5 bases). V was shortened by 0 bases and J by 7 bases, with 15 bases between the two germline ends. The CDR3 runs 15 residues. The germline V gene encodes CDR1 SGHDN and CDR2 FVKESK.